The present T cell receptor (beta chain) was sequenced within a study of siplizumab effects on memory and regulatory T cells. This clone was seen a single time. This CDR3 has 14 amino acids. The V end was cut by 2 bases, the J end by 5 bases, with 10 bases between. Per germline, CDR1 KGHSH and CDR2 LQKENI. TCRdb keeps only in-frame clones here, not all; method: immunoSEQ multiplex PCR. The sample gives 95,000 to 110,000 clones, about 93% of which show up once; roughly 0.64% is in the top ten. The sequenced sample consisted of Tregs sorted from blood. The origin of this receptor is a human donor in good health. The gene calls are TRBV18 and TRBJ2-1; no definite D call. CDR3 sequence: CASSPVGLNNEQFF. The CDR3 bases are TGTGCCAGCTCACCAGTCGGCCTAAACAATGAGCAGTTCTTC.